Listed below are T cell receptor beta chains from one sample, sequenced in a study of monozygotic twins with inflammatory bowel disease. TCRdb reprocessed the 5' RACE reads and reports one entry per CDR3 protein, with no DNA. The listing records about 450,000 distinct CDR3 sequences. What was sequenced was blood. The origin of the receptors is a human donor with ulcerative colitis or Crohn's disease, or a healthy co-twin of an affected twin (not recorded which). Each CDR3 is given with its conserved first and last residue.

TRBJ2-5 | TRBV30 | CAWRVNGGPGTQYF
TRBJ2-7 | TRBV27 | CASRGRYEQYF
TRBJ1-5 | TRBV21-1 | CASSWDRVHQPQHF
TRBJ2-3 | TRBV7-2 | CASSQSGVRTDTQYF
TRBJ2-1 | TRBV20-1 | CSAPSTSGRAGEQFF
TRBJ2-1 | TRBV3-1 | CASSPTAGRYGEQFF
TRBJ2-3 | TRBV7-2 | CASSTRQGTGDTQYF
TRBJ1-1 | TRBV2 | CATKRGGGILTEAFF
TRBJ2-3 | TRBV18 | CASSPKADTQYF
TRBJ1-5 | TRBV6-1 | CASSEAGLQPQHF
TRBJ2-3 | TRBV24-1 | CATSDRDTDTDTQYF
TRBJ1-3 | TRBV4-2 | CASSQERNSGNTIYF
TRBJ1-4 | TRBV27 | CASSWDGDREKLFF
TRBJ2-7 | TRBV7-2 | CASSIKGGNYEQYF
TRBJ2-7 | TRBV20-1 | CSASRGSGAYEQYF
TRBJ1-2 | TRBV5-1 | CASSLASGQVYGYTF
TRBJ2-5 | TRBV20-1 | CSALSAGGGTQYF
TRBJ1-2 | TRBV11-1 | CASSLTPNYGYTF
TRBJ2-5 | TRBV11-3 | CASSFTGGAGETQYF
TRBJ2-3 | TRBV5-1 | CASSLVGGGSADTQYF
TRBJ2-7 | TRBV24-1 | CATSDSTGTYEQYF
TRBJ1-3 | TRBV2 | CASTQGSAGNTIYF
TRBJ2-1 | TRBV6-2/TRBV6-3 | CASSRGLAGSSYNEQFF
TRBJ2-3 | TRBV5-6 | CASTLLGRGTDTQYF
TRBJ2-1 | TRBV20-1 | CSFTGSSYNEQFF
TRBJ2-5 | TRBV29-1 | CSGGNLETQYF
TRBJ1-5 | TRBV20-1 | CSALDRRINQPQHF
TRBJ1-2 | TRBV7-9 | CASSLEAGVGYTF
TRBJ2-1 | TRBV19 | CASSMGTSSNEQFF
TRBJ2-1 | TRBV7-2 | CASSFGTGGNEQFF
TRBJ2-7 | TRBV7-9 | CASSRSVDSYEQYF
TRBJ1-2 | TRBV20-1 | CRGTGGPDGYTF
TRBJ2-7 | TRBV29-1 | CSGKVGDGEQYF
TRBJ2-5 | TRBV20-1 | CSASAPGAFSETQYF
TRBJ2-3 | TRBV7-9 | CAQTVGASGSTDTQYF
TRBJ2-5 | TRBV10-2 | CASSEPQLAGWGETQYF
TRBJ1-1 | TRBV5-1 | CASTNGPTNTEAFF
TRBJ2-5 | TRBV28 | CASSLIPIETQYF
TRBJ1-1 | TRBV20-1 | CSATGTATGMNTEAFF
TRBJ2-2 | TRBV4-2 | CASSLLTLNLAGGDNTGELFF
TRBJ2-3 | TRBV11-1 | CASSLARGFTDTQYF
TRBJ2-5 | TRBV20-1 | CSARDGRSSQETQYF
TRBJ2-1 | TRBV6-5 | CASSSGTSPNNEQFF
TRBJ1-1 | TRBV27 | CASSLTGLNTEAFF
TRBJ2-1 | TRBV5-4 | CASFRGGGGYNEQFF
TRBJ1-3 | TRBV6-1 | CASSEDGGHYPGNTIYF
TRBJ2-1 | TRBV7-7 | CASSPGRKRWIVGEQFF
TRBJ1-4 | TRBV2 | CASSSRLEGEKLFF